This TCR beta chain emerged from a study of CD8 T cells in ankylosing spondylitis. Study-level points and caveats: Researchers reportedly found disease-linked clones significantly enriched in matched ankylosing spondylitis synovial fluid.

Quantitative 5'-RACE with molecular barcodes was used to make the TCR beta libraries. Each CDR3 protein gets one entry after TCRdb re-called the 5' RACE reads with MiXCR. The table records under 300,000 distinct CDR3 sequences, about 10% of them present only once. The CDR3 contains 15 residues. The V end was cut by 3 bases, the J end by 4 bases, with 16 bases between. CDR1 is SGHKS, CDR2 YYEKEE, per germline (reference sequence). There are many counts of this clonotype. Its target is not known. The receptor was isolated from a male donor with ankylosing spondylitis or in good health (not recorded which). The J gene is TRBJ1-2, the V gene TRBV5-5, with D perhaps TRBD1 (6 bases). Material for sequencing was blood, either unsorted or a sorted T cell fraction (not recorded which). The CDR3 coding sequence is TGTGCCAGCAGCTCGTCCCGGGACATCTCCTATGGCTACACCTTC. This codes for CASSSSRDISYGYTF.